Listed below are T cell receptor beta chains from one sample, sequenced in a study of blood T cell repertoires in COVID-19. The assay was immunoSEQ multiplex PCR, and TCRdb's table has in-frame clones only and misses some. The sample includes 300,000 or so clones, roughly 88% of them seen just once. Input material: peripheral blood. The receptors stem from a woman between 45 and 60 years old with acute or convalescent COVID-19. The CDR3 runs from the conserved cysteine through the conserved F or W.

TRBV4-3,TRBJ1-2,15,CASSRDLTGGNGYTF
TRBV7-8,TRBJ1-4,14,CASSPQDSREKLFF
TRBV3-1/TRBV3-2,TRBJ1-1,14,CASSPRRGNTEAFF
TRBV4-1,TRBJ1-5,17,CASSHQLGHLSNQPQHF
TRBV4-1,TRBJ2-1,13,CASSQDLRDEQFF
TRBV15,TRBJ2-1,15,CATSAITGGWNEQFF
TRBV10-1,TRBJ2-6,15,CASSGGVSGANVLTF
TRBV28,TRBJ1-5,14,CASSLGQGNQPQHF
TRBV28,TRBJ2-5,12,CASKEQTETQYF
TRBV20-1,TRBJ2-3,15,CSASRTSGSTDTQYF
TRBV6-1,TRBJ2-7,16,CASSEEGSGTSYEQYF
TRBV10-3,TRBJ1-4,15,CAISERQGANEKLFF
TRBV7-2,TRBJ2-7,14,CASSLYRGYYEQYF
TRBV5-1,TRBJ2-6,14,CASSQNSGANVLTF
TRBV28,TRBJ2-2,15,CASRGQLAFTGELFF
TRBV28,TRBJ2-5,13,CASSLGQGETQYF
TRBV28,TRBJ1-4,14,CASSGQGWSEKLFF
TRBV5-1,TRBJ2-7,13,CASSLAGSYEQYF
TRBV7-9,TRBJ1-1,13,CASSYAGNTEAFF
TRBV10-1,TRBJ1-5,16,CASNEKRKNSNQPQHF
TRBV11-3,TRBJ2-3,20,CASSSSYFRTSGRARDTQYF
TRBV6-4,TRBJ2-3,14,CASSAGQASDTQYF
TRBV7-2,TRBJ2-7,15,CASSLAWSDFYEQYF
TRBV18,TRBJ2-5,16,CASSSTQGSSGETQYF
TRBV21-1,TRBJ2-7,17,CASSLAGTSAHSYEQYF
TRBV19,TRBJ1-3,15,CASSRGHQYGNTIYF
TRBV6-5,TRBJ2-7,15,CASSRSSGRAYEQYF
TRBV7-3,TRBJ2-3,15,CASSFEGQGADTQYF
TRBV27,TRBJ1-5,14,CASSFRTGHQPQHF
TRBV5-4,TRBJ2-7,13,CASGGQGAYEQYF
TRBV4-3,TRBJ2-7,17,CASSQDRRGGRAYEQYF
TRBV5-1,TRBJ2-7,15,CASSEVESGYYEQYF
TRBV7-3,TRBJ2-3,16,CASSLKYGGEADTQYF
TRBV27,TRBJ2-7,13,CASWDRGGYEQYF
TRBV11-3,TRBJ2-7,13,CASSFGQGDEQYF
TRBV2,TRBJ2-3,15,CASSGTSESTDTQYF
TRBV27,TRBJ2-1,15,CASSLSFGGGQKQFF
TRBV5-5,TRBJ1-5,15,CASSRPDRGNQPQHF
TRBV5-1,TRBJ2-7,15,CASSLGTSGIYEQYF
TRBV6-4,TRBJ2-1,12,CASSDGVGGQFF
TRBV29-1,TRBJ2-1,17,CSVEGGSGFSSYNEQFF
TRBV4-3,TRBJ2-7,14,CASSQGGNSYEQYF
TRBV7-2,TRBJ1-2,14,CASSFMGREDGYTF
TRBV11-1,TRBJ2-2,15,CASSLSGRNTGELFF
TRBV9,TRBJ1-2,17,CASSVDLGTGGDYGYTF